Given below is one T cell receptor (beta chain) in context. Clones were sequenced by immunoSEQ multiplex PCR, and TCRdb holds only the in-frame ones, with some missing. The sample has about 1.4 million clones; roughly 96% are singletons. Germline loops: CDR1 LNHDA, CDR2 SQIVND (reference sequence). This CDR3 is built from 17 residues. The junction had 14 bases not matched to a gene; V was cut back by 5 bases and J by 2 bases. This specimen belongs to a study of shared clonotypes between healthy human individuals. Study summary: The plates for each donor numbered three CD4 naive, three CD4 memory, two CD8 naive and one CD8 memory.

What was sequenced was naive CD4+ T cells sorted from blood. Subset given: CD45RA+ positively selected. J is TRBJ2-5 and V is TRBV19; 7 bases align to TRBD1. The TCR was taken from a man younger than 45 in good health. Written as DNA, the CDR3 is TGTGCCAGTAGTCTCCCACCCCGGGACAGAGCTCAAGAGACCCAGTACTTC. Protein sequence: CASSLPPRDRAQETQYF.